This T cell receptor beta chain was found in a study of somatic mutations in cytotoxic T cells in rheumatoid arthritis. Findings and limits, study-wide: Patients with a largest CD8+ clone exceeding 20% of CD8+ cells numbered about an eighth of the 65.

Produced via immunoSEQ multiplex PCR; TCRdb's table is partial and in-frame only. Seen here are roughly 11,000 clones, 65% to 80% observed once, and the top ten hold approximately 34%. Positively selected by magnetic beads, CD4+ and CD8+ cells were purity-checked by flow cytometry. This clone was detected only a few times. What it binds is unknown. The CDR3 consists of 16 residues. Trimming left V 3 bases short and J 0 bases short, with 12 bases between. The germline V gene has CDR1 MDHEN and CDR2 SYDVKM. This clonotype was obtained from an adult with rheumatoid arthritis. V and J are TRBV28 and TRBJ1-3; D is unclear. Sequencing input: CD8+ T cells sorted from blood. CDR3 in DNA: TGTGCCAGCAGTTTTCCCCTCACGATCTCTGGAAACACCATATATTTT. Translation: CASSFPLTISGNTIYF.